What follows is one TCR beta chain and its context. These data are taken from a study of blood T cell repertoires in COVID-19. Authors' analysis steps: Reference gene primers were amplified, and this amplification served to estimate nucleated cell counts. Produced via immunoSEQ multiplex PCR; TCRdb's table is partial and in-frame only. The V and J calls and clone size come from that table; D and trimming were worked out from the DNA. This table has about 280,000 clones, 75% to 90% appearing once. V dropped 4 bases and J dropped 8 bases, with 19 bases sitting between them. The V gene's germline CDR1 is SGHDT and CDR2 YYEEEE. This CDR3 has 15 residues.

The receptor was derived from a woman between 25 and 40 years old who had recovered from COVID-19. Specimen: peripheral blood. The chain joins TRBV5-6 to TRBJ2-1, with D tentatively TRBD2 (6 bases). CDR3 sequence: CASSPPGGAGYEQFF. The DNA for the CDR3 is TGTGCCAGCAGCCCTCCAGGCGGGGCGGGGTATGAGCAGTTCTTC.